The source of this T cell receptor beta chain is a study of low-dose radiotherapy and immunotherapy resistance in tumors. Described time point: before trial treatment. Covering alpha and beta chains, TRAV- and TRBV-specific primers were used for the first-strand cDNA. TCR amplification ran 20 PCR cycles using constant-region and V-primer adapter primers. TCRdb independently ran MiXCR on the reads; one entry per CDR3 protein. The sample carries 65,000 to 100,000 distinct CDR3 sequences, around 17% recorded once. The CDR3 extends over 14 amino acids. Germline V gene sequence: CDR1 SGHNT, CDR2 YYREEE (reference sequence). To note about this clonotype: Possible read error: a much larger clone is one base away.

The specimen was PBMCs, collected before treatment. The chain joins TRBV5-4 to TRBJ2-2; 10 bases map to TRBD1. This clonotype was obtained from a male donor with prostate cancer. The CDR3 loop is CAISPDRGTGELFF. The CDR3 coding sequence is TGTGCCATCAGCCCGGACAGGGGGACCGGGGAGCTGTTTTTT.